This entry lists 7 T cell receptor beta chains sequenced from one sample in a study of cytomegalovirus exposure and HLA in healthy donors. 60 Vbeta and 13 Jbeta primers were used in PCR. The table came from immunoSEQ multiplex PCR; TCRdb's copy has only in-frame clones and leaves some out. The table shows under 200,000 clones, with 68% occurring only once. Sequenced sample: PBMCs. All receptors derive from a man in his forties or fifties in good health and CMV-seronegative.

The chain combines TRBV5-1 with TRBJ1-4; 7 nucleotides align to TRBD1. Germline V CDR1 and CDR2: SGHRS, YFSETQ. Losses at the gene ends were 5 bases for V and 7 bases for J; bases not matched to a gene: 11. CDR3 length: 15 residues. For the CDR3, the DNA is TGCGCCAGCAGACAATGGACAGGCGCGGGTGAAAAACTGTTTTTT. Protein sequence: CASRQWTGAGEKLFF.

This chain joins TRBV5-4 and TRBJ2-6, with D maybe TRBD1 (5 bases). Trimming took 4 bases from V and 1 from J, leaving 18 bases between them. The CDR3 covers 18 residues. Germline V gene lookup returns CDR1 SGHNT and CDR2 YYREEE (reference sequence). The DNA for the CDR3 is TGTGCCAGCAGCCCAATCAAAAGGGGATCTTCTGGGGCCAACGTCCTGACTTTC. Its translation is CASSPIKRGSSGANVLTF.

The chain joins TRBV13 to TRBJ2-1; TRBD2 matches at 10 bases. The CDR3 totals 16 residues. Trimming took 5 bases from V and 2 from J; bases not matched to a gene: 6. CDR1 PRHDT and CDR2 FYEKMQ come from the germline V gene (reference sequence). The CDR3 region is CASSMKAGGPYNEQFF. The CDR3 DNA reads as TGTGCCAGCAGCATGAAAGCGGGGGGGCCCTACAATGAGCAGTTCTTC.

The table lists this clone with a few counts. The chain links TRBV28 to TRBJ2-5, with D uncertain. The J call is doubtful: the DNA matches TRBJ2-7 better. The germline V gene has CDR1 MDHEN and CDR2 SYDVKM. The CDR3 is 13 residues long. Here the CDR3 DNA reads TGTGCCTCTTCCAACGACAATTCCTACGAGCAGTACTTC. This gives the protein CASSNDNSYEQYF.

This clone was counted only a few times. The chain links TRBV6-5 to TRBJ1-6; 7 bases are a match to TRBD1. The CDR3 totals 15 residues. Looked up from germline, CDR1 is MNHEY and CDR2 is SVGAGI. After removal of 2 bases from V and 8 bases from J, the junction contained 6 bases not matched to a gene. The CDR3 loop is CASSYGRQGHSPLHF. The CDR3 nucleotides read TGTGCCAGCAGTTACGGCCGACAGGGACATTCACCCCTCCACTTT.

This clone has only one observation. The V gene is TRBV12-5, the J gene TRBJ1-1; tentative D call: TRBD1 (5 bases). The V and J ends lost 5 bases and 4 bases respectively, with 14 bases between them. The CDR3 consists of 14 residues. The germline V gene has CDR1 LGHNT and CDR2 FRNRAP. This CDR3 reads CASGPGGGSTEAFF. Here the CDR3 DNA reads TGTGCTAGTGGTCCCGGTGGGGGGAGCACTGAAGCTTTCTTT.

The gene calls are TRBV5-1 and TRBJ2-7; the match to TRBD1 covers 9 bases. Losses at the gene ends were 0 bases for V and 1 base for J; bases not matched to a gene: 5. This CDR3 has 16 residues. Germline V CDR1 and CDR2: SGHRS, YFSETQ. CDR3 nucleotide sequence: TGCGCCAGCAGCTTGGATGGACAGGGGCTTTCCTACGAGCAGTACTTC. Translated, it gives CASSLDGQGLSYEQYF. The entire variable domain, with the rest obtained from reference TRBV5-1 and TRBJ2-7, is as follows: KAGVTQTPRYLIKTRGQQVTLSCSPISGHRSVSWYQQTPGQGLQFLFEYFSETQRNKGNFPGRFSGRQFSNSRSEMNVSTLELGDSALYLCASSLDGQGLSYEQYFGPGTRLTVT.